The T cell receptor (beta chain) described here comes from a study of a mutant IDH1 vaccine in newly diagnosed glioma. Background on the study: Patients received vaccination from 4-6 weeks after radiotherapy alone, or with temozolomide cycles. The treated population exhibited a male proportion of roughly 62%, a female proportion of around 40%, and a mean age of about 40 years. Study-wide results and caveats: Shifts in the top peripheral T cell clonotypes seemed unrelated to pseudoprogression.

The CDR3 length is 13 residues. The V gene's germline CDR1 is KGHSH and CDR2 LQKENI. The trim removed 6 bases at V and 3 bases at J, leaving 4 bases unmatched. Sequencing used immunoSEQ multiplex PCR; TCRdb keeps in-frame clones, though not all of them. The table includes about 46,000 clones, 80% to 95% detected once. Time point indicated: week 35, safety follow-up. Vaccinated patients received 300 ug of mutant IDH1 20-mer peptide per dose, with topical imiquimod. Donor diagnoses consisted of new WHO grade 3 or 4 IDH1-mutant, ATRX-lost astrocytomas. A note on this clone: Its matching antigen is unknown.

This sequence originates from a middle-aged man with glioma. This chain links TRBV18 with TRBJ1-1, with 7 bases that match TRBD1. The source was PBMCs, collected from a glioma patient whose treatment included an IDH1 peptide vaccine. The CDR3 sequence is CASSGTDYTEAFF. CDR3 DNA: TGTGCCAGCTCCGGGACAGACTACACTGAAGCTTTCTTT.